Included here is one TCR beta chain sequence, with context. The data belong to a study of blood T cells in healthy people across ages. Then a second PCR, running about 6 to 12 cycles, was carried out with a sample-barcoded 5' primer and a J-beta primer mix. One entry per CDR3 protein, called by TCRdb with MiXCR from the 5' RACE reads. Seen here are 550,000 to 750,000 distinct CDR3 sequences, around 20% observed once, and the top ten hold more than 3%. CDR1 and CDR2 (germline): MNHEY, SVGAGI. The V segment lost 2 bases and the J segment 5 bases; nucleotides outside the gene matches: 9. This CDR3 comprises 15 residues. Each donor supplied around 9.9 milliliters of peripheral blood.

The V gene is TRBV6-5, the J gene TRBJ2-7; 7 bases match TRBD2. This receptor was obtained from a man between 65 and 85 years old in good health. Sample: blood. The CDR3 sequence: CASSYGGDGGHEQYF. CDR3 DNA sequence: TGTGCCAGCAGTTACGGGGGGGACGGTGGACACGAGCAGTACTTC.